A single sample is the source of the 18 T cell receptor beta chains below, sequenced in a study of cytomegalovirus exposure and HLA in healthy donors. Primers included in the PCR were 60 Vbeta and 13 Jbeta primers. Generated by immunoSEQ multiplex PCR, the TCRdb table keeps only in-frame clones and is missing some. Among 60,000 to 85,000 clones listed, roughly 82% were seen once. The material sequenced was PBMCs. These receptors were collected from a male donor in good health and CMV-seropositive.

CDR3 nucleotides: TGTGCCAGCAGACCGAAAGACAGGGAATCGTCTGGCTACACCTTC. Residues: CASRPKDRESSGYTF. The J gene is TRBJ1-2, the V gene TRBV6-1; 7 bases map to TRBD1. CDR3 size: 15 residues. Germline CDR1 and CDR2: MNHNS and SASEGT. Trimming took 6 bases from V and 7 from J; bases not matched to a gene: 14.

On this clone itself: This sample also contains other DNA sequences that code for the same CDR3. The CDR3 nucleotides read TGTGCCAGCAGCTTTGTAGCAGGGGGCGAGGGCATTCAGTACTTC. Its protein product is CASSFVAGGEGIQYF. V gene TRBV5-4 combines with J gene TRBJ2-4; 8 bases map to TRBD1. The V gene's germline CDR1 is SGHNT and CDR2 YYREEE (reference sequence). The V segment lost 2 bases and the J segment 9 bases; nucleotides outside the gene matches: 10. This CDR3 has 15 amino acids.

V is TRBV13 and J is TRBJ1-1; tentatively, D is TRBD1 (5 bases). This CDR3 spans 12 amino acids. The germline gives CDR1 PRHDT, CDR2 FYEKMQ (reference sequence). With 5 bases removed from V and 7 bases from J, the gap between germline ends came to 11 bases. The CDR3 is CASSLAGGEAFF. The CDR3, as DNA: TGTGCCAGCAGCCTCGCGGGGGGTGAAGCTTTCTTT.

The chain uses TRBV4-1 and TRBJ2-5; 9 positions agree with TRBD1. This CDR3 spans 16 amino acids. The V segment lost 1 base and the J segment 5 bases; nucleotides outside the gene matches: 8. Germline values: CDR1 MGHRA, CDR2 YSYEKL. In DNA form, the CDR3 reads TGCGCCAGCAGCCAAGTCACAGGGGGCGCGCGGGAGACCCAGTACTTC. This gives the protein CASSQVTGGARETQYF.

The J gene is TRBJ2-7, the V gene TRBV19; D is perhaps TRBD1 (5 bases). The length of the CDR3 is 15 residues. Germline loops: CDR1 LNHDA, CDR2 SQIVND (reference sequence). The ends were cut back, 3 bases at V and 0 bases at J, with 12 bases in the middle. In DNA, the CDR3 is TGTGCCAGTAGTATTTCAGGGAAAGTCTCCTACGAGCAGTACTTC. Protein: CASSISGKVSYEQYF.

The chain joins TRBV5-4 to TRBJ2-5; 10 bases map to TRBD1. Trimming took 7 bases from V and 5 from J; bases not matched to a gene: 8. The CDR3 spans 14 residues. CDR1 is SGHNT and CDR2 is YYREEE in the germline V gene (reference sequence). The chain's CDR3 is CASGRGQGRETQYF. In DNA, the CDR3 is TGTGCCAGCGGAAGGGGACAGGGGAGGGAGACCCAGTACTTC.

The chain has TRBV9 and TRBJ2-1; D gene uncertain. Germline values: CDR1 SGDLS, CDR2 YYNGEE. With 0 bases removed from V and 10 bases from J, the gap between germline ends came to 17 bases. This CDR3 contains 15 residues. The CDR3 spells CASSVDQTRVLEQFF. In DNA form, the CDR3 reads TGTGCCAGCAGCGTAGATCAGACTCGGGTGCTGGAGCAGTTCTTC.

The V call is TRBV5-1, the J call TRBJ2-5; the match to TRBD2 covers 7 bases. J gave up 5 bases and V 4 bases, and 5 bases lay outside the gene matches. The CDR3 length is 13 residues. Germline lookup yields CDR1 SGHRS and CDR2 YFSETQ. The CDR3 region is CASSDLTSETQYF. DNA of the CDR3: TGCGCCAGCAGCGACTTGACTAGCGAGACCCAGTACTTC.

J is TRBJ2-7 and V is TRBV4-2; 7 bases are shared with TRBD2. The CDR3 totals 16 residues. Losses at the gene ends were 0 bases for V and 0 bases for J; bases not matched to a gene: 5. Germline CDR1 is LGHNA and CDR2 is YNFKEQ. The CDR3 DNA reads TGTGCCAGCAGCCAAGAGGGGGGGGGTAGCTCCTACGAGCAGTACTTC. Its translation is CASSQEGGGSSYEQYF.

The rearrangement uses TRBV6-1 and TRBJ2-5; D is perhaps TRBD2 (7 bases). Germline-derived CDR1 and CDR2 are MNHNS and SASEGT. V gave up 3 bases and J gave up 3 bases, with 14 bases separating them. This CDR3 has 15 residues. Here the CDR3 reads CASSDLGGREETQYF. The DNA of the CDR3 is TGTGCCAGCAGTGACTTGGGGGGGCGGGAAGAGACCCAGTACTTC.

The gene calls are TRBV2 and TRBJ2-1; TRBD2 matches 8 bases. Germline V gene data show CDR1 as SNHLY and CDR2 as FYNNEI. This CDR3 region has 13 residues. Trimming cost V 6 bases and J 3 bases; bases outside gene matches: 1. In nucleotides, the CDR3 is TGTGCCAGCAGACTAGCGGTCTACAATGAGCAGTTCTTC. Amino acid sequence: CASRLAVYNEQFF.

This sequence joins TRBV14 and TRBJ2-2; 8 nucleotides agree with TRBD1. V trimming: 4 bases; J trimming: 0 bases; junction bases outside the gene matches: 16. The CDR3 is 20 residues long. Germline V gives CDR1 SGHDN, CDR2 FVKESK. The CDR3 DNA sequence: TGTGCCAGCAGCCCCCCTTGGAGCCAGGGGGCCTATTCGAACACCGGGGAGCTGTTTTTT. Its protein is CASSPPWSQGAYSNTGELFF.

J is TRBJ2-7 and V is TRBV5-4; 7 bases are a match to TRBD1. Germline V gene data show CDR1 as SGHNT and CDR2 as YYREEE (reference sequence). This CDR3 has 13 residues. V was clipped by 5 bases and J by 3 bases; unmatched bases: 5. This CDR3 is CASRFGQVYEQYF. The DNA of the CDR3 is TGTGCCAGCAGATTCGGACAGGTCTACGAGCAGTACTTC.

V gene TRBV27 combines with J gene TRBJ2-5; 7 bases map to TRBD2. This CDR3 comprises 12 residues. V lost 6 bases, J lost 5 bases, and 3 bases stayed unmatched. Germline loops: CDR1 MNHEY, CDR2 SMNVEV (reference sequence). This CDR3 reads CASRAGLETQYF. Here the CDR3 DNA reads TGTGCCAGCAGAGCGGGGTTGGAGACCCAGTACTTC.

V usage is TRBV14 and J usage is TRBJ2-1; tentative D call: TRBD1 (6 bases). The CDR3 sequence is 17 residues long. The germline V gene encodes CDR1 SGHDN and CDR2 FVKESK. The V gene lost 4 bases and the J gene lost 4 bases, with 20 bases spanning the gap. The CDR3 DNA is TGTGCCAGCAGCCCCACCTCGGGCAGGGGCTGGTACAATGAGCAGTTCTTC. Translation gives CASSPTSGRGWYNEQFF.

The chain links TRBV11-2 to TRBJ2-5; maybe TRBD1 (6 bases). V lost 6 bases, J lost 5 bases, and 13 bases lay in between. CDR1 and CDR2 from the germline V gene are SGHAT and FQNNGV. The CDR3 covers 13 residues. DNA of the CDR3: TGTGCCAGCAGGAGAGGGGGTCGGGAGACCCAGTACTTC. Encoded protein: CASRRGGRETQYF.

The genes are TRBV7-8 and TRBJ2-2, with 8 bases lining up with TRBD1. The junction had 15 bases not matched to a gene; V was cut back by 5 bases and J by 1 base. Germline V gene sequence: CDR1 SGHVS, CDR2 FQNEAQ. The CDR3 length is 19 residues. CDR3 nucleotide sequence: TGTGCCAGCAGCCTCGCAACGAGACAGGGGAGGAGGAACACCGGGGAGCTGTTTTTT. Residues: CASSLATRQGRRNTGELFF.

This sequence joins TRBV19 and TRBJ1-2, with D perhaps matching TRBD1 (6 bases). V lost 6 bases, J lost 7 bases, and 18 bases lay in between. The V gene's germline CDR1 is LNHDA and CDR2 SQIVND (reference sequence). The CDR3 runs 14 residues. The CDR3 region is CASSDNRAIPGYTF. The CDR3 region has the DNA TGTGCCAGTAGCGACAACAGGGCCATCCCTGGCTACACCTTC. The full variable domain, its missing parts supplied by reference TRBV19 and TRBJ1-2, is DGGITQSPKYLFRKEGQNVTLSCEQNLNHDAMYWYRQDPGQGLRLIYYSQIVNDFQKGDIAEGYSVSREKKESFPLTVTSAQKNPTAFYLCASSDNRAIPGYTFGSGTRLTVV.